This T cell receptor (beta chain) was found in a study of blood T cell repertoires in COVID-19. Methods used by the authors: Cell counts per sample came from amplifying reference gene primers. Method: immunoSEQ multiplex PCR; TCRdb's copy keeps in-frame clones and lacks some. D and trimming were read from the DNA, whereas the V and J calls and clone size are those reported in that table. This table has about 270,000 clones, around 85% appearing once. V lost 1 base to trimming and J lost 3 bases; unmatched junction nucleotides: 7. The CDR3 length is 16 residues. Germline assignment: CDR1 SGHRS and CDR2 YFSETQ.

Sequencing used peripheral blood. V usage is TRBV5-1 and J usage is TRBJ2-7; 10 bases map to TRBD2. This receptor was taken from a woman aged 30 to 39 with COVID-19, enrolled during active disease. This CDR3 reads CASSLSTSGALYEQYF. DNA for the CDR3: TGCGCCAGCAGCTTGAGCACTAGCGGGGCCCTCTACGAGCAGTACTTC. The variable domain in full, completed from reference TRBV5-1 and TRBJ2-7, reads KAGVTQTPRYLIKTRGQQVTLSCSPISGHRSVSWYQQTPGQGLQFLFEYFSETQRNKGNFPGRFSGRQFSNSRSEMNVSTLELGDSALYLCASSLSTSGALYEQYFGPGTRLTVT.